These 19 T cell receptor beta chains were sequenced from one sample in a study of T cells in Graves' hyperthyroidism and ophthalmopathy. RNA transcripts provided the source from which TCR beta CDR3 regions were amplified. First-round RT-PCR of the TCR CDR3 relied on the HTBI primer set. TCRdb ran MiXCR on the multiplex PCR reads and lists one entry per CDR3 protein. The sample includes roughly 700,000 distinct CDR3 sequences, about 14% of them seen just once. The sequenced sample was blood. All receptors come from a woman in her late teens or twenties with Graves' hyperthyroidism.

This clonotype was seen at least ten times. V usage is TRBV20-1 and J usage is TRBJ2-7; 7 bases agree with TRBD1. The J segment lost 4 bases and the V segment lost 0 bases, leaving 9 bases of the junction unmatched. The germline CDR1 and CDR2 sequences are DFQATT and SNEGSKA (reference sequence). CDR3 length: 15 amino acids. CDR3 nucleotide sequence: TGCAGTGCTAGAGAATTGGACAGGCCATCGTACGAGCAGTACTTC. Its protein is CSARELDRPSYEQYF.

This clonotype turned up a few times. This sequence may be a read error, since a much larger clone differs from it by one base. The V and J genes are TRBV11-2 and TRBJ2-7, with 14 bases fitting TRBD2. The CDR3 is made up of 14 amino acids. The V and J ends lost 6 bases and 6 bases, in that order; junction bases with no gene match: 4. The germline CDR1 and CDR2 sequences are SGHAT and FQNNGV. CDR3 amino acids: CASRSGLAGGEQYF. CDR3 DNA sequence: TGTGCCAGCAGGTCAGGACTAGCGGGAGGCGAGCAGTACTTC.

This clonotype was observed many times. V is TRBV28 and J is TRBJ2-1; possible D gene TRBD1, 6 bases. There are 14 residues in the CDR3. Germline V lookup: CDR1 MDHEN, CDR2 SYDVKM. Trimming took off 3 bases at V and 6 bases at J, with 12 bases between the two ends. CDR3 protein: CASSLRWGRNEQFF. The DNA for the CDR3 is TGTGCCAGCAGTTTGAGGTGGGGGCGCAATGAGCAGTTCTTC.

V usage is TRBV25-1 and J usage is TRBJ2-3; weak D call: TRBD1 (6 bases). This CDR3 region has 12 residues. The V gene's germline CDR1 is MGHDK and CDR2 SYGVNS. V was trimmed by 6 bases and J by 9 bases, leaving 13 bases between them. CDR3 sequence (DNA): TGTGCCAGCAGGACGGGACACGGGACGCAGTATTTT. It encodes CASRTGHGTQYF.

This clonotype was seen only a few times. The chain recombines TRBV27 with TRBJ2-3; D is undetermined. The V end was cut by 6 bases, the J end by 7 bases, with 14 bases between. This CDR3 contains 13 residues. Germline CDR1 and CDR2: MNHEY and SMNVEV (reference sequence). The CDR3 region is CASRTTHGHTQYF. DNA for the CDR3: TGTGCCAGCAGAACGACTCATGGACATACGCAGTATTTT.

This clonotype was detected ten times or more. This rearrangement joins TRBV29-1 to TRBJ2-1; D is unclear. V was clipped by 2 bases and J by 4 bases, with 12 bases between them. The CDR3 runs to 14 residues. Germline CDR1 reads SQVTM; CDR2 reads ANQGSEA. DNA for the CDR3: TGCAGCGTTGAAAGGGCAGCAGATTACAATGAGCAGTTCTTC. Its translation: CSVERAADYNEQFF.

A few counts support this clonotype. The chain links TRBV18 to TRBJ2-5; D gene unclear. With 5 bases removed from V and 5 bases from J, the gap between germline ends came to 12 bases. Germline values: CDR1 KGHSH, CDR2 LQKENI. The CDR3 is 13 amino acids. DNA of the CDR3: TGTGCCAGCTCATCCATGATCGTGGAGACCCAGTACTTC. Translation gives CASSSMIVETQYF.

This clonotype was recorded a few times. The chain carries TRBV10-3 and TRBJ2-5; D is undetermined. V lost 6 bases to trimming and J lost 1 base, with 12 bases between them. The CDR3 spans 14 residues. CDR1 ENHRY and CDR2 SYGVKD come from the germline V gene. The CDR3 here is CAIRPDGFQETQYF. Here the CDR3 DNA reads TGTGCCATCAGGCCAGACGGCTTCCAAGAGACCCAGTACTTC.

This clonotype appeared many times. This chain connects TRBV28 to TRBJ2-7; D gene uncertain. Germline V gives CDR1 MDHEN, CDR2 SYDVKM. V lost 5 bases and J 5 bases, leaving 7 bases between the germline ends. The CDR3 loop spans 11 amino acids. CDR3 amino acids: CASSANHEQYF. For the CDR3, the DNA is TGTGCCAGCAGTGCAAACCACGAGCAGTACTTC.

This clonotype was seen only a few times. Since the CDR3 does not end with the conserved phenylalanine or tryptophan, this likely comes from a read error. The V gene is TRBV27, the J gene TRBJ1-2; 7 bases fit TRBD1. Germline trimming cut 4 bases from V and 8 bases from J; bases unmatched to any gene: 13. In germline, CDR1 is MNHEY, CDR2 SMNVEV (reference sequence). This CDR3 is built from 15 residues. CDR3 sequence reads: CASSYKGQGVTGYTL. As DNA, the CDR3 is TGTGCCAGCAGTTACAAGGGGCAGGGGGTAACCGGCTACACCCTC.

This clonotype was detected ten times or more. The rearrangement uses TRBV2 and TRBJ2-2, with TRBD1 matching 8 bases. Germline V gives CDR1 SNHLY, CDR2 FYNNEI. V was pared by 11 bases and J by 2 bases, with 16 bases of the junction left unmatched. The CDR3 runs 17 residues. CDR3 sequence (DNA): TGTGCCGGCGCATTGTTACCGGGACAGGAAAACACCGGGGAGCTGTTTTTT. This codes for CAGALLPGQENTGELFF.

This clonotype was seen repeatedly, ten times or more. V is TRBV5-1 and J is TRBJ1-1; D is unresolved. The CDR3 is 16 residues long. V lost 0 bases to trimming and J lost 0 bases, with 12 bases between them. CDR1 and CDR2 (germline): SGHRS, YFSETQ. The CDR3 loop reads CASSLADATLNTEAFF. DNA of the CDR3: TGCGCCAGCAGCTTGGCCGATGCGACTTTGAACACTGAAGCTTTCTTT.

In this sample, this clonotype turned up a few times. J is TRBJ2-1 and V is TRBV20-1, with 7 bases aligning to TRBD2. The J segment lost 10 bases and the V segment lost 6 bases, leaving 9 bases of the junction unmatched. CDR3 length equals 12 residues. Germline values: CDR1 DFQATT, CDR2 SNEGSKA (reference sequence). The CDR3 region has the DNA TGCAGTGCGGCGGGAGAAGGGCGGGAGCAGTTCTTC. Its protein product is CSAAGEGREQFF.

Many counts were recorded for this clonotype. This chain joins TRBV7-3 and TRBJ2-1, with 11 bases matching TRBD1. V lost 5 bases and J lost 7; bases outside the gene matches: 4. Germline-derived CDR1 and CDR2 are SGHTA and FQGTGA. The CDR3 is 14 residues long. CDR3 amino acids: CASSRDRGGNEQFF. The CDR3 bases are TGTGCCAGCAGCCGGGACAGGGGGGGTAATGAGCAGTTCTTC.

As concerns this clonotype: This could be a read error, since a much larger clone is one nucleotide away. V gene TRBV5-6 combines with J gene TRBJ2-1; 8 bases line up with TRBD1. The V gene's germline CDR1 is SGHDT and CDR2 YYEEEE. This CDR3 is 15 amino acids long. In nucleotides, the CDR3 is TGTGCCAGCAGCCTTTTGGACAGGGAATTTAGTGAGCAGCTCTTC. It is translated as CASSLLDREFSEQLF.

CDR3 DNA sequence: TGTGCCAGCAGCCCAAAGCTAACCGTCTCTTCTGGAAACACCATATATTTT. It encodes CASSPKLTVSSGNTIYF. V gene TRBV7-9 combines with J gene TRBJ1-3, with D hard to call. There are 17 residues in the CDR3. The V and J ends lost 5 bases and 1 base respectively, with 18 bases between them. Germline values: CDR1 SEHNR, CDR2 FQNEAQ (reference sequence).

A word on this clonotype: Because the CDR3 is missing its conserved closing phenylalanine or tryptophan, this is likely a read error. The gene calls are TRBV11-1 and TRBJ1-1; D call uncertain. Germline V gives CDR1 SGHAT, CDR2 FQDESV (reference sequence). This CDR3 comprises 13 residues. The V gene lost 5 bases and the J gene lost 0 bases, with 7 bases spanning the gap. CDR3 protein: CASSNTVNTEAFL. CDR3 sequence (DNA): TGTGCCAGCAGCAACACAGTGAACACTGAAGCTTTCCTT.

The CDR3 coding sequence is TGTGCCAGCAGTGAAGTCCTAGCGGGAGGGTCTGAGCAGTTCTTC. Protein product: CASSEVLAGGSEQFF. The chain uses TRBV6-2 or TRBV6-3 and TRBJ2-1; the match to TRBD2 covers 12 bases. V was pared by 5 bases and J by 9 bases, with 8 bases of the junction left unmatched. This CDR3 region has 15 residues. CDR1 and CDR2 (germline): MNHEY, SVGEGT.

This clonotype appeared many times. The chain carries TRBV30 and TRBJ2-1; TRBD2 aligns across 9 bases. CDR1 GTSNPN and CDR2 SVGIG come from the germline V gene (reference sequence). This CDR3 comprises 13 residues. Germline trimming cut 4 bases from V and 11 bases from J; bases unmatched to any gene: 9. This chain's CDR3 is CAWNVGGRAQQFF. CDR3 bases: TGTGCCTGGAACGTCGGCGGGAGGGCACAGCAGTTCTTC.